A selection of T cell receptor beta chains follows, all from one sample in a study of T-cell reconstitution after alpha-beta-depleted transplantation in children. TCRdb re-derived calls from the PCR reads in MiXCR, one entry per CDR3 protein. The table lists around 360,000 distinct CDR3 sequences, over 9% of them singletons. Sequenced here: PBMCs from the stem cell graft donor, sampled from the stem cell graft. The receptors were gathered from a human donor who donated a stem cell graft to a child with acute lymphoblastic leukemia. Both conserved end residues are part of each CDR3. The D gene is left open where the match is weak. Some rows mark clone size as missing; the rest say once, few, many or name a class of expanded clone.

V: TRBV20-1; D: -; J: TRBJ2-7; size: few; CDR3: CSARGVPAPGRSSYEQYF; DNA: TGCAGTGCTAGAGGTGTTCCGGCCCCGGGCCGGAGCTCCTACGAGCAGTACTTC
V: TRBV6-2/TRBV6-3; D: -; J: TRBJ2-1; size: -; CDR3: CASSYSIGGGPGVEQFF; DNA: TGTGCCAGCAGTTACTCGATTGGGGGAGGGCCAGGGGTTGAGCAGTTCTTC
V: TRBV20-1; D: TRBD2; J: TRBJ2-7; size: few; CDR3: CSAPAGASGYSEQYF; DNA: TGCAGTGCCCCCGCCGGGGCTAGCGGGTACTCCGAGCAGTACTTC
V: TRBV5-1; D: TRBD1; J: TRBJ1-1; size: few; CDR3: CASGQGLGTEAFF; DNA: TGCGCCAGTGGACAGGGTTTGGGCACTGAAGCTTTCTTT
V: TRBV12-3/TRBV12-4; D: TRBD1; J: TRBJ1-1; size: -; CDR3: CASSWTGRNTEAFF; DNA: TGTGCCAGCAGTTGGACAGGACGTAACACTGAAGCTTTCTTT
V: TRBV7-9; D: -; J: TRBJ1-1; size: few; CDR3: CASSLKGAGNTEAFF; DNA: TGTGCCAGCAGCTTAAAAGGGGCGGGGAACACTGAAGCTTTCTTT
V: TRBV28; D: -; J: TRBJ1-4; size: few; CDR3: CASSPVRGSLNEKLFF; DNA: TGTGCCAGCAGCCCCGTCCGAGGATCCCTAAATGAAAAACTGTTTTTT
V: TRBV14; D: TRBD2; J: TRBJ2-1; size: -; CDR3: CASKLAGGLGEQFF; DNA: TGTGCCAGCAAACTAGCGGGAGGGCTGGGGGAGCAGTTCTTC
V: TRBV20-1; D: -; J: TRBJ2-4; size: -; CDR3: CSAYYREGLAKNIQYF; DNA: TGCAGTGCTTATTACAGGGAGGGGTTAGCCAAAAACATTCAGTACTTC
V: TRBV29-1; D: TRBD2; J: TRBJ2-1; size: many; CDR3: CSVEDQGGSFYNEQFF; DNA: TGCAGCGTTGAAGATCAAGGCGGGAGTTTCTACAATGAGCAGTTCTTC
V: TRBV7-9; D: -; J: TRBJ1-6; size: few; CDR3: CASSLDAVGGSPLHF; DNA: TGTGCCAGCAGCTTAGACGCGGTCGGAGGATCACCCCTCCACTTT
V: TRBV29-1; D: TRBD1; J: TRBJ2-7; size: few; CDR3: CSALFGTGGYEQYF; DNA: TGCAGCGCTCTTTTCGGGACAGGGGGCTACGAGCAGTACTTC
V: TRBV4-1; D: TRBD2; J: TRBJ2-7; size: few; CDR3: CASSHAPASGSYEQYF; DNA: TGCGCCAGCAGCCACGCCCCAGCTAGCGGCTCCTACGAGCAGTACTTC
V: TRBV27; D: TRBD2; J: TRBJ2-7; size: few; CDR3: CASSLREGPYEQYF; DNA: TGTGCCAGCAGTTTACGGGAGGGCCCGTACGAGCAGTACTTC
V: TRBV7-8; D: -; J: TRBJ2-7; size: many; CDR3: CASSLGGLSYEQYF; DNA: TGTGCCAGCAGCTTAGGGGGATTGTCCTACGAGCAGTACTTC
V: TRBV5-1; D: TRBD2; J: TRBJ2-4; size: -; CDR3: CASSYRTSGTNIEYF; DNA: TGCGCCAGCAGCTACAGGACTAGCGGGACAAACATTGAGTACTTC
V: TRBV12-3/TRBV12-4; D: TRBD1; J: TRBJ1-1; size: few; CDR3: CASSFTGGTEAFF; DNA: TGTGCCAGCAGTTTTACAGGGGGCACTGAAGCTTTCTTT
V: TRBV20-1; D: TRBD1; J: TRBJ2-7; size: many; CDR3: CSVDRGSYEQYF; DNA: TGCAGTGTCGACAGGGGCTCCTACGAGCAGTACTTC
V: TRBV30; D: -; J: TRBJ2-1; size: few; CDR3: CAWSGSHEQFF; DNA: TGTGCCTGGAGTGGTTCTCATGAGCAGTTCTTC
V: TRBV7-9; D: TRBD1; J: TRBJ2-5; size: few; CDR3: CASSSRTGDAKETQYF; DNA: TGTGCCAGCAGCTCCCGGACAGGGGACGCGAAAGAGACCCAGTACTTC
V: TRBV7-2; D: TRBD2; J: TRBJ2-1; size: -; CDR3: CASSPPGTSGRREQFF; DNA: TGTGCCAGCAGTCCCCCCGGGACTAGCGGGAGAAGAGAGCAGTTCTTC
V: TRBV12-3/TRBV12-4; D: -; J: TRBJ1-5; size: -; CDR3: CASSLGVGGPGNQPQHF; DNA: TGTGCCAGCAGTTTGGGCGTCGGGGGGCCGGGCAATCAGCCCCAGCATTTT
V: TRBV7-9; D: -; J: TRBJ1-5; size: many; CDR3: CASSQQGPRLNQPQHF; DNA: TGTGCCAGCAGCCAACAGGGCCCCCGCCTTAATCAGCCCCAGCATTTT
V: TRBV7-9; D: -; J: TRBJ1-2; size: few; CDR3: CASSPGTAGTYGYTF; DNA: TGTGCCAGCAGCCCCGGGACCGCAGGCACGTATGGCTACACCTTC
V: TRBV3-1; D: -; J: TRBJ1-3; size: many; CDR3: CASSQGGRTGNTIYF; DNA: TGTGCCAGCAGCCAAGGAGGACGGACTGGAAACACCATATATTTT
V: TRBV12-3/TRBV12-4; D: -; J: TRBJ2-5; size: many; CDR3: CASSTGPSQETQYF; DNA: TGTGCCAGCAGTACTGGACCGTCACAAGAGACCCAGTACTTC
V: TRBV7-9; D: -; J: TRBJ2-3; size: -; CDR3: CASSRPGGRTDTQYF; DNA: TGTGCCAGCAGCCGACCTGGAGGGCGCACAGATACGCAGTATTTT
V: TRBV10-3; D: TRBD2; J: TRBJ2-6; size: -; CDR3: CASGGDGSPGANVLTF; DNA: TGTGCCAGCGGGGGGGACGGCTCCCCCGGGGCCAACGTCCTGACTTTC
V: TRBV4-2; D: TRBD2; J: TRBJ2-5; size: -; CDR3: CASSPSLLREARETQYF; DNA: TGTGCCAGCAGCCCGAGCCTGTTGCGGGAGGCCCGGGAGACCCAGTACTTC
V: TRBV12-3/TRBV12-4; D: -; J: TRBJ1-5; size: -; CDR3: CASSAFPGNQPQHF; DNA: TGTGCCAGCAGTGCCTTCCCGGGGAATCAGCCCCAGCATTTT
V: TRBV27; D: -; J: TRBJ2-7; size: -; CDR3: CASSSEGIYEQYF; DNA: TGTGCCAGCAGTTCGGAGGGAATCTACGAGCAGTACTTC
V: TRBV3-1; D: -; J: TRBJ2-1; size: few; CDR3: CASSQAGFYNEQFF; DNA: TGTGCCAGCAGCCAAGCAGGGTTCTACAATGAGCAGTTCTTC
V: TRBV5-1; D: -; J: TRBJ2-1; size: -; CDR3: CASGLTSLPYNEQFF; DNA: TGCGCCAGCGGTCTGACTTCCCTACCTTACAATGAGCAGTTCTTC
V: TRBV20-1; D: -; J: TRBJ2-1; size: few; CDR3: CSASGRDTYNEQFF; DNA: TGCAGTGCTAGCGGGAGAGATACCTACAATGAGCAGTTCTTC
V: TRBV7-9; D: -; J: TRBJ2-1; size: -; CDR3: CASSLFLFGSGNEQFF; DNA: TGTGCCAGCAGCTTATTCCTCTTCGGCAGTGGCAATGAGCAGTTCTTC
V: TRBV20-1; D: TRBD2; J: TRBJ2-5; size: few; CDR3: CSASYLPGLGQETQYF; DNA: TGCAGTGCTAGCTATCTGCCGGGACTAGGACAAGAGACCCAGTACTTC
V: TRBV20-1; D: -; J: TRBJ2-7; size: many; CDR3: CSARKGNSYEQYF; DNA: TGCAGTGCTAGAAAAGGGAATTCCTACGAGCAGTACTTC
V: TRBV20-1; D: -; J: TRBJ2-5; size: few; CDR3: CSARKRERETQYF; DNA: TGCAGTGCTAGAAAACGGGAACGGGAGACCCAGTACTTC
V: TRBV25-1; D: -; J: TRBJ1-1; size: -; CDR3: CASRETGWNTEAFF; DNA: TGTGCCAGCAGGGAGACAGGCTGGAACACTGAAGCTTTCTTT
V: TRBV7-8; D: -; J: TRBJ2-5; size: few; CDR3: CASTRGSTSQYF; DNA: TGTGCCAGCACCCGGGGTTCAACGTCGCAGTACTTC
V: TRBV5-1; D: -; J: TRBJ2-3; size: -; CDR3: CASSAPDTQYF; DNA: TGCGCCAGCAGTGCCCCAGATACGCAGTATTTT
V: TRBV4-1; D: -; J: TRBJ2-5; size: few; CDR3: CASSQGTWRGQGGETQYF; DNA: TGCGCCAGCAGCCAAGGTACCTGGAGGGGCCAGGGAGGAGAGACCCAGTACTTC
V: TRBV11-1; D: -; J: TRBJ2-3; size: few; CDR3: CASSLSSPGDTQYF; DNA: TGTGCCAGCAGCTTAAGTTCTCCGGGAGATACGCAGTATTTT
V: TRBV27; D: TRBD1; J: TRBJ1-2; size: few; CDR3: CASSSLQGMNYGYTF; DNA: TGTGCCAGCAGTTCCCTACAGGGGATGAACTATGGCTACACCTTC
V: TRBV20-1; D: -; J: TRBJ2-1; size: many; CDR3: CSARAVNEQFF; DNA: TGCAGTGCTAGGGCGGTCAATGAGCAGTTCTTC
V: TRBV12-5; D: TRBD2; J: TRBJ2-4; size: -; CDR3: CASGLVGSGRNIQYF; DNA: TGTGCTAGTGGTTTGGTAGGGAGCGGGAGGAACATTCAGTACTTC
V: TRBV20-1; D: TRBD1; J: TRBJ2-7; size: few; CDR3: CSATTGGFLRSSYEQYF; DNA: TGCAGTGCTACTACAGGGGGTTTCCTCAGGAGCTCCTACGAGCAGTACTTC
V: TRBV29-1; D: -; J: TRBJ2-7; size: many; CDR3: CSVAGSSYEQYF; DNA: TGCAGCGTTGCCGGGAGCTCCTACGAGCAGTACTTC